This T cell receptor beta chain was recovered during a study of cytomegalovirus exposure and HLA in healthy donors. The CDR3 is 12 amino acids. J lost 15 bases, V lost 6 bases, and 6 bases had no gene match. CDR1 KGHSH and CDR2 LQKENI come from the germline V gene. The PCR used 60 Vbeta and 13 Jbeta primers. Only in-frame clones appear in the TCRdb table, and some are missing; sequencing was by immunoSEQ multiplex PCR. Of about 150,000 clones listed, about 83% are singletons. The chain is built from TRBV18 and TRBJ1-6, with TRBD1 identical over 9 bases. This TCR was sampled from a woman between 40 and 55 years old in good health and CMV-seronegative. The source material was PBMCs. CDR3 DNA sequence: TGTGCCAGCTCTCGGGACAGGGTAAACCTCCACTTT. The encoded protein is CASSRDRVNLHF.